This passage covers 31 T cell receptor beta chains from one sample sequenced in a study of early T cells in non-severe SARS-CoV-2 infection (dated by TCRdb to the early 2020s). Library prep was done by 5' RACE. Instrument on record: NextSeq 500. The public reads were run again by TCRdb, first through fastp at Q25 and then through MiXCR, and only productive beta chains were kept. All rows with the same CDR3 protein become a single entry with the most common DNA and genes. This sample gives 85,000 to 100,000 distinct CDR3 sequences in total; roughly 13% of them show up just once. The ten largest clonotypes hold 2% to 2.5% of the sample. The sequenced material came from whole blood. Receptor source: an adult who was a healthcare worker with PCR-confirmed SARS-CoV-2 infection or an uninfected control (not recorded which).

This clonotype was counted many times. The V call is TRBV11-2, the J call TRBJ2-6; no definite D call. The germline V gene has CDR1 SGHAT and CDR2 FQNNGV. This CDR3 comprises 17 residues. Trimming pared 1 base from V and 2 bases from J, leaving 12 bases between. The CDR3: CASSLVAGKAGANVLTF. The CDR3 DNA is TGTGCCAGCAGCTTAGTGGCAGGAAAAGCTGGGGCCAACGTCCTGACTTTC.

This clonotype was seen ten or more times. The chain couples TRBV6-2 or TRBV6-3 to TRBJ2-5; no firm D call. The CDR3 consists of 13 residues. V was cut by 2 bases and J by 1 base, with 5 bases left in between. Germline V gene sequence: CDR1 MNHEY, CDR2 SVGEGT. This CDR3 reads CASSYAAQETQYF. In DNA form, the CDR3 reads TGTGCCAGCAGTTACGCTGCCCAAGAGACCCAGTACTTC.

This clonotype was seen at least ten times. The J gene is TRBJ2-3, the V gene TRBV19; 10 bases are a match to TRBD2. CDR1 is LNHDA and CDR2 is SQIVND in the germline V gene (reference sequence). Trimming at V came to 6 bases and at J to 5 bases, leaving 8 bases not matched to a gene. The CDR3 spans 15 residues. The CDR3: CASREAGGRGDTQYF. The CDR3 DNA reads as TGTGCCAGTAGGGAAGCGGGGGGGCGTGGAGATACGCAGTATTTT.

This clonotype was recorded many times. CDR3 sequence reads: CASSRAGNQPQHF. CDR3 DNA: TGTGCCAGCAGCAGGGCGGGGAATCAGCCCCAGCATTTT. The chain uses TRBV6-5 and TRBJ1-5; a possible D gene is TRBD1 (5 bases). V lost 6 bases and J lost 4, with 10 bases in between. This CDR3 spans 13 amino acids. Germline-derived CDR1 and CDR2 are MNHEY and SVGAGI.

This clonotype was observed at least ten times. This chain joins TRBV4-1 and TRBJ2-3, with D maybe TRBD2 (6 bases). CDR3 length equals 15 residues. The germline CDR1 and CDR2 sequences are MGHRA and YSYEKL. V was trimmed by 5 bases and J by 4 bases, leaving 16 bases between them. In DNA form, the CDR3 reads TGCGCCAGCAGCTTACTAGGAGGGTTTGCAGATACGCAGTATTTT. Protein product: CASSLLGGFADTQYF.

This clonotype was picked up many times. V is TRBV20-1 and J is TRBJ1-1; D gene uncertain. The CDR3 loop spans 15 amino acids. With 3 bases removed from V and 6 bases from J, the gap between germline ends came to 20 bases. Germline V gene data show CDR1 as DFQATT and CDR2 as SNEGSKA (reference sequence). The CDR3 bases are TGCAGTGCTAGTAGAAGAGACCGTCCTAGGGCTGAAGCTTTCTTT. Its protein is CSASRRDRPRAEAFF.

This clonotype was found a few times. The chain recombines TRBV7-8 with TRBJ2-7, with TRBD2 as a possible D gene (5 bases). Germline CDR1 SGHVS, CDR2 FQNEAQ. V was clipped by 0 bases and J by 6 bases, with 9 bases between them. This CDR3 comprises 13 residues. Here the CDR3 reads CASSLAGLAEQYF. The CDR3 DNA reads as TGTGCCAGCAGCTTAGCGGGCCTAGCCGAGCAGTACTTC.

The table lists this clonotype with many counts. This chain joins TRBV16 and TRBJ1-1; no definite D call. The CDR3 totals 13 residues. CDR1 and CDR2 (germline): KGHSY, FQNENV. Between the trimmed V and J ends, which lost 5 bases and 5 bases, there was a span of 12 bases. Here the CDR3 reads CASSTISRTEAFF. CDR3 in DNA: TGTGCCAGCAGCACAATTTCAAGGACTGAAGCTTTCTTT.

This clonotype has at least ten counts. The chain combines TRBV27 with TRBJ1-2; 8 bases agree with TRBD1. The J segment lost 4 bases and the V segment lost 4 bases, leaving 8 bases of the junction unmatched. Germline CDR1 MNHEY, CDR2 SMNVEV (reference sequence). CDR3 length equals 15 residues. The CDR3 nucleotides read TGTGCCAGCAGTTCCAGACAGGGGCTCGGCTATGGCTACACCTTC. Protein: CASSSRQGLGYGYTF.

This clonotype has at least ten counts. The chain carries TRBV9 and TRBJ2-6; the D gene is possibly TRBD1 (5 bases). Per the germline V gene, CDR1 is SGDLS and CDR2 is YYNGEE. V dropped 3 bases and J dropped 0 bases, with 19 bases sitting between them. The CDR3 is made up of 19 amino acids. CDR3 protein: CASSGDPLQVPSGANVLTF. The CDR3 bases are TGTGCCAGCAGCGGAGACCCCCTACAGGTCCCCTCTGGGGCCAACGTCCTGACTTTC. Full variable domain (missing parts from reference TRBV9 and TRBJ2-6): DSGVTQTPKHLITATGQRVTLRCSPRSGDLSVYWYQQSLDQGLQFLIQYYNGEERAKGNILERFSAQQFPDLHSELNLSSLELGDSALYFCASSGDPLQVPSGANVLTFGAGSRLTVL.

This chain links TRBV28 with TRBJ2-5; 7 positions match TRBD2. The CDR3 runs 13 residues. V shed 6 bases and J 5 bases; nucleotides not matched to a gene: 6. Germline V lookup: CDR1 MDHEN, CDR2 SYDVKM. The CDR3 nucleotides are TGTGCCAGCAGATCGAGCGGGGTTGAGACCCAGTACTTC. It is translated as CASRSSGVETQYF. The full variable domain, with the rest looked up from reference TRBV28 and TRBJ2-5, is DVKVTQSSRYLVKRTGEKVFLECVQDMDHENMFWYRQDPGLGLRLIYFSYDVKMKEKGDIPEGYSVSREKKERFSLILESASTNQTSMYLCASRSSGVETQYFGPGTRLLVL.

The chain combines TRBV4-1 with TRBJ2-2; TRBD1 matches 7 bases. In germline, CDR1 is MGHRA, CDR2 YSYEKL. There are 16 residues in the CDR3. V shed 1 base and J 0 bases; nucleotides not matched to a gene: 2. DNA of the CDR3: TGCGCCAGCAGCCAAGGGGACAGCCCGAACACCGGGGAGCTGTTTTTT. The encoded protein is CASSQGDSPNTGELFF.

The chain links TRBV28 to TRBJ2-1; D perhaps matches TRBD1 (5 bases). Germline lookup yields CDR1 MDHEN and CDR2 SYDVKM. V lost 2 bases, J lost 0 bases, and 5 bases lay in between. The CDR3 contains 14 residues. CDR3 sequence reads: CASSLRGSYNEQFF. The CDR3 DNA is TGTGCCAGCAGTTTAAGGGGCTCCTACAATGAGCAGTTCTTC.

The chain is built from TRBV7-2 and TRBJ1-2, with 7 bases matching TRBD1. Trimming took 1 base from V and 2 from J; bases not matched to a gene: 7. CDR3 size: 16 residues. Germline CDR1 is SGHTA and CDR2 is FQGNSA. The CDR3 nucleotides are TGTGCCAGCAGCTTAGAATTGGGACAGAACAACTATGGCTACACCTTC. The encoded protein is CASSLELGQNNYGYTF.

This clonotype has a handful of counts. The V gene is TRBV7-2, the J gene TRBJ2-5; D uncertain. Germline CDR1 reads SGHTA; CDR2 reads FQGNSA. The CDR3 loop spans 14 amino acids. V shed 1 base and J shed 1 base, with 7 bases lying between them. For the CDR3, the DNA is TGTGCCAGCAGCTTAGTGGTCTCCCAAGAGACCCAGTACTTC. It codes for CASSLVVSQETQYF.

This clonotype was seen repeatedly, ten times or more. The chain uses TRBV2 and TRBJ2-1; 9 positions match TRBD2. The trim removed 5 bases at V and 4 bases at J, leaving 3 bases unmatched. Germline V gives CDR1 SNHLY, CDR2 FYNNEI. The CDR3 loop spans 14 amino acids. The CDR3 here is CASSWTSVYNEQFF. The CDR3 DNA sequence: TGTGCCAGCAGTTGGACTAGCGTTTACAATGAGCAGTTCTTC. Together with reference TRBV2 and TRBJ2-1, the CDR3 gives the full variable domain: EPEVTQTPSHQVTQMGQEVILRCVPISNHLYFYWYRQILGQKVEFLVSFYNNEISEKSEIFDDQFSVERPDGSNFTLKIRSTKLEDSAMYFCASSWTSVYNEQFFGPGTRLTVL.

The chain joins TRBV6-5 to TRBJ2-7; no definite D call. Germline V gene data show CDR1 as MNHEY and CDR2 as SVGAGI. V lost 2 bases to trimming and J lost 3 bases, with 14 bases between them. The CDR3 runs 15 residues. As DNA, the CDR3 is TGTGCCAGCAGTTACACGACTGGCGGAAACTACGAGCAGTACTTC. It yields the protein CASSYTTGGNYEQYF.

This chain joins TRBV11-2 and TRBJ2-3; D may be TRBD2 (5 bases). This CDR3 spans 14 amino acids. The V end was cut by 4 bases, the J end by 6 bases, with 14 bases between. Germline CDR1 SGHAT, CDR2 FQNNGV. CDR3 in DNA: TGTGCCAGCAGCTCCCTAAGGTTAGCGGATACGCAGTATTTT. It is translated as CASSSLRLADTQYF. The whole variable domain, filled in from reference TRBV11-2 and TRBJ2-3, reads EAGVAQSPRYKIIEKRQSVAFWCNPISGHATLYWYQQILGQGPKLLIQFQNNGVVDDSQLPKDRFSAERLKGVDSTLKIQPAKLEDSAVYLCASSSLRLADTQYFGPGTRLTVL.

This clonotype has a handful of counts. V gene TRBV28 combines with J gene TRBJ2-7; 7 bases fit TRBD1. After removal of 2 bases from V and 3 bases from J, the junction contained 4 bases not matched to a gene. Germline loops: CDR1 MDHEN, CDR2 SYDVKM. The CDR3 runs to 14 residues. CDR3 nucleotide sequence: TGTGCCAGCAGTTTAAGACAGGGTCACTACGAGCAGTACTTC. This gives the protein CASSLRQGHYEQYF.

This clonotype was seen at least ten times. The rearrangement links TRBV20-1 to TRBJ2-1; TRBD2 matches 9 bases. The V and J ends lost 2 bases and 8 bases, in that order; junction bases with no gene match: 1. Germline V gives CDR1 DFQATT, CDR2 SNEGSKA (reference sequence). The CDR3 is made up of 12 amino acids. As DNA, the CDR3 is TGCAGTGCTAGACTAGCGGGGCATGAGCAGTTCTTC. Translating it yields CSARLAGHEQFF.

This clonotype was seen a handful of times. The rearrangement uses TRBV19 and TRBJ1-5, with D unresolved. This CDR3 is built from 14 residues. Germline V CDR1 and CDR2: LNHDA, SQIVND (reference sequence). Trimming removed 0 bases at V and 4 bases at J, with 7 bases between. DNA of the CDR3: TGTGCCAGTAGTATAGAGTTTAGGAATCAGCCCCAGCATTTT. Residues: CASSIEFRNQPQHF.

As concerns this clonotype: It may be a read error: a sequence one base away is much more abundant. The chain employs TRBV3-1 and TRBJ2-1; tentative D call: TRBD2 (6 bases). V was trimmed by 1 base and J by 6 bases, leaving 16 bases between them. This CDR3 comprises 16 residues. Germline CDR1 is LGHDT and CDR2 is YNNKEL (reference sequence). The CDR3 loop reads CASSQGFWGTCNEQFF. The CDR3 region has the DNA TGTGCCAGCAGCCAAGGCTTTTGGGGGACTTGCAATGAGCAGTTCTTC.

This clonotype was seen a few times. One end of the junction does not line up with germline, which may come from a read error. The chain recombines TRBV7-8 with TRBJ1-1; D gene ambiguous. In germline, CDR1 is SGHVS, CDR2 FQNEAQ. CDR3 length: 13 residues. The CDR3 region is CASSSNTNTEVFF. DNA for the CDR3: TGTGCCAGCAGCTCTAACACGAACACTGAAGTTTTCTTT.

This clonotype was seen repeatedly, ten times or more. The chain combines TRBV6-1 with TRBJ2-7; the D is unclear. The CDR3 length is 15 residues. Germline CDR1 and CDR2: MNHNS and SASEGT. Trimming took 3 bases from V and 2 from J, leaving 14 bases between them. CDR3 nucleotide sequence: TGTGCCAGCAGTGATGGTGGGCTGGGAACCTACGAGCAGTACTTC. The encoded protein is CASSDGGLGTYEQYF.

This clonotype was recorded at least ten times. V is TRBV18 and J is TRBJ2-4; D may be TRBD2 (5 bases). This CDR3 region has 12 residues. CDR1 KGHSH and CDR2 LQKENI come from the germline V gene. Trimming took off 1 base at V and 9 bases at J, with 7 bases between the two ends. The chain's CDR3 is CASSPREGIQYF. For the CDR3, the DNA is TGTGCCAGCTCACCACGAGAGGGCATTCAGTACTTC.

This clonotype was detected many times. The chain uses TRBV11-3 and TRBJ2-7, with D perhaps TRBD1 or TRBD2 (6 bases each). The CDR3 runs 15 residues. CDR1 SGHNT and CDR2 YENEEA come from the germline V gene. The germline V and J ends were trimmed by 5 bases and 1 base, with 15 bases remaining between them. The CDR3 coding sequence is TGTGCCAGCAGCCTAACGGGGGCGCCGTCCTACGAGCAGTACTTC. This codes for CASSLTGAPSYEQYF.

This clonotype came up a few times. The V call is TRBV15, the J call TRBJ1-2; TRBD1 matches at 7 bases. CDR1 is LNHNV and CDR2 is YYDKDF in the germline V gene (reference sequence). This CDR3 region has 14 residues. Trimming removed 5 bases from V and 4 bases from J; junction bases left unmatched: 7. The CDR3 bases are TGTGCCACCAGCGCGGAGACAGGGATCTATGGCTACACCTTC. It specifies CATSAETGIYGYTF. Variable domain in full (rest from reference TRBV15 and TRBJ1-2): DAMVIQNPRYQVTQFGKPVTLSCSQTLNHNVMYWYQQKSSQAPKLLFHYYDKDFNNEADTPDNFQSRRPNTSFCFLDIRSPGLGDTAMYLCATSAETGIYGYTFGSGTRLTVV.

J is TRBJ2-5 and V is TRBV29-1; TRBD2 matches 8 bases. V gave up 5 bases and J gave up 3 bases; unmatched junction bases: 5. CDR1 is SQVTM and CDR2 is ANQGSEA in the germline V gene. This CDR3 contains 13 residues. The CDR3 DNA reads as TGCAGCGTTTCGGGGGGGGAAGAAGAGACCCAGTACTTC. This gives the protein CSVSGGEEETQYF.

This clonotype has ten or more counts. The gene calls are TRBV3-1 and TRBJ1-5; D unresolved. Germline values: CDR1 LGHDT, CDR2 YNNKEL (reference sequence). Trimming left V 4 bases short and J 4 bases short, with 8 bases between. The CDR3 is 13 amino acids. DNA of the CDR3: TGTGCCAGCAGCCTCAGTGAAAATCAGCCCCAGCATTTT. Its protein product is CASSLSENQPQHF.

Written as DNA, the CDR3 is TGTGCCAGCAGCTTAGTCAGTACAGGGGGGGAGCAGTTCTTC. Translation: CASSLVSTGGEQFF. The rearrangement joins TRBV7-2 to TRBJ2-1; TRBD1 agrees at 8 bases. This CDR3 contains 14 residues. Germline trimming cut 1 base from V and 10 bases from J; bases unmatched to any gene: 6. The V gene's germline CDR1 is SGHTA and CDR2 FQGNSA.

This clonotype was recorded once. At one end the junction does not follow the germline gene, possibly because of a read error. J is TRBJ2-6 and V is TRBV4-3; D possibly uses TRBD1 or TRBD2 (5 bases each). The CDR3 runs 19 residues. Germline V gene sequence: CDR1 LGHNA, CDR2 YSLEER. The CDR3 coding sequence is TGCGCCAGCAGCCAAGATGCACCAGGGACCTACTCTGGGGCCAACGTCCTGTCTTTC. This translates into CASSQDAPGTYSGANVLSF.